The entry that follows covers one TCR beta chain sequence. Antigen specificity is unknown. The data were obtained in a study of CD8+ T cells in alopecia areata. Study conclusions and caveats: Lesional scalp, notably in alopecia totalis/universalis, had clonality above that of normal scalp. Scalp samples also contribute reads from the resident alphabeta T cells found in normal skin.

Alopecia areata patients had lesional scalp punch biopsies and peripheral blood taken from them. Sorting of PBMCs yielded the CD4+ and CD8+ T cells. Extracted RNA was reverse transcribed, and the resulting cDNA served as sequencing template. Generated by immunoSEQ multiplex PCR, the TCRdb table keeps only in-frame clones and is missing some. The sample contains some 170,000 clones, 59% of which appear only once. Source: CD4+ T cells sorted from blood, taken at week 0. The sequence derives from a human donor with alopecia areata.

Here the CDR3 reads CASRTGYNEQFF. Written as DNA, the CDR3 is TGTGCCAGTAGAACAGGCTACAATGAGCAGTTCTTC. The V and J genes are TRBV19 and TRBJ2-1; TRBD1 might be the D (5 bases). V lost 6 bases and J lost 3, with 6 bases in between. Looked up from germline, CDR1 is LNHDA and CDR2 is SQIVND (reference sequence). This CDR3 contains 12 residues. The full variable domain, with the rest looked up from reference TRBV19 and TRBJ2-1, is DGGITQSPKYLFRKEGQNVTLSCEQNLNHDAMYWYRQDPGQGLRLIYYSQIVNDFQKGDIAEGYSVSREKKESFPLTVTSAQKNPTAFYLCASRTGYNEQFFGPGTRLTVL.